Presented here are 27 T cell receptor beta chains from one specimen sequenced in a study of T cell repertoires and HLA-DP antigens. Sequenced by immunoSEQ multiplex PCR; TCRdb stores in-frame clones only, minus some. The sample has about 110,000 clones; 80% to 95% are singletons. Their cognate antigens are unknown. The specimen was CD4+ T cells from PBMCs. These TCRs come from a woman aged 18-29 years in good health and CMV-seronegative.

The chain's CDR3 is CASSYGPGSYEQYF. The DNA for the CDR3 is TGTGCCAGCAGTTACGGCCCAGGATCCTACGAGCAGTACTTC. The chain is built from TRBV6-5 and TRBJ2-7; D uncertain. The V end lost 2 bases, the J end lost 1 base, and 9 bases lay between the germline ends. There are 14 residues in the CDR3. The germline CDR1 and CDR2 sequences are MNHEY and SVGAGI.

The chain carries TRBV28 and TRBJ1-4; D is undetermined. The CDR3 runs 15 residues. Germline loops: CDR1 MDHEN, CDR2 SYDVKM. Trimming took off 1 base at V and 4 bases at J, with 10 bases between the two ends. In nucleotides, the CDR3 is TGTGCCAGCAGTTTATCTTCAGGATTTAATGAAAAACTGTTTTTT. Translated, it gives CASSLSSGFNEKLFF.

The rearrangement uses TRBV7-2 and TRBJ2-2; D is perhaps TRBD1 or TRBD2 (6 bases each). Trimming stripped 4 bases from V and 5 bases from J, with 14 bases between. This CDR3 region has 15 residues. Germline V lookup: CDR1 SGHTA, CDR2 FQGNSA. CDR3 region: CASSSGGRKTGELFF. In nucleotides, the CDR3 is TGTGCCAGCAGCTCCGGGGGCCGGAAGACCGGGGAGCTGTTTTTT.

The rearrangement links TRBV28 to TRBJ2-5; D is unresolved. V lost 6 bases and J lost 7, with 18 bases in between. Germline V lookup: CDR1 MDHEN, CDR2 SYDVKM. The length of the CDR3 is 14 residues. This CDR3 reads CASRPPALIGTQYF. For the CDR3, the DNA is TGTGCCAGCAGACCCCCAGCTCTAATCGGGACCCAGTACTTC.

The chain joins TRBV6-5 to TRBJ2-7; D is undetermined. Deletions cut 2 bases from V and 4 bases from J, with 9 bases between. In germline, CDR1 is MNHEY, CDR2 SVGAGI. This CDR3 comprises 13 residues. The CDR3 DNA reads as TGTGCCAGCAGTTACCTCCCGAGTTACGAGCAGTACTTC. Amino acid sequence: CASSYLPSYEQYF.

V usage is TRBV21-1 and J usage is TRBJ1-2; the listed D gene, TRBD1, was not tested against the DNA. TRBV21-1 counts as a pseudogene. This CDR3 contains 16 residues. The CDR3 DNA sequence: TGTGCCAGCAGCAAAGTCCCCCCCGGCAGGGTGCGGGGCTACACCTTC. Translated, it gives CASSKVPPGRVRGYTF.

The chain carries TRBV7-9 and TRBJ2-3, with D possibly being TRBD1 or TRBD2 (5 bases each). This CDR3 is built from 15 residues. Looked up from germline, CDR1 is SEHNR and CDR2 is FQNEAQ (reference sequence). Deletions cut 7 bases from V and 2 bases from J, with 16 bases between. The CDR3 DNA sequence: TGTGCCAGCACCAAAGGGTGGGGGAACACAGATACGCAGTATTTT. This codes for CASTKGWGNTDTQYF.

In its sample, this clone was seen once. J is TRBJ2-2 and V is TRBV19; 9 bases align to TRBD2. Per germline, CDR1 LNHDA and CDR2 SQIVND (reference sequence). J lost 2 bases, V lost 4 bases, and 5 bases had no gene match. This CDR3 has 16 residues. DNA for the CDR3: TGTGCCAGTAGTAGCTTAGCGGGAGCCAACACCGGGGAGCTGTTTTTT. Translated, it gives CASSSLAGANTGELFF. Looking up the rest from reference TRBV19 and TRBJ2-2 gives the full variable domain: DGGITQSPKYLFRKEGQNVTLSCEQNLNHDAMYWYRQDPGQGLRLIYYSQIVNDFQKGDIAEGYSVSREKKESFPLTVTSAQKNPTAFYLCASSSLAGANTGELFFGEGSRLTVL.

Written as DNA, the CDR3 is TGTGCCAGCAGCTTGCTGGATAGAGGTCCCTACGAGCAGTACTTC. It codes for CASSLLDRGPYEQYF. The rearrangement links TRBV5-5 to TRBJ2-7; D gene uncertain. The CDR3 totals 15 residues. The germline gives CDR1 SGHKS, CDR2 YYEKEE (reference sequence). V dropped 1 base and J dropped 2 bases, with 13 bases sitting between them.

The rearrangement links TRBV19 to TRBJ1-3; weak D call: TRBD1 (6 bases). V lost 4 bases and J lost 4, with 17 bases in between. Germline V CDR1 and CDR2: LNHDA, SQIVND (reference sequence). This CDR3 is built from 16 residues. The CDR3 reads CASSTLRQAGGNTIYF. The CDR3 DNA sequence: TGTGCCAGTAGTACGCTCAGACAGGCGGGAGGAAACACCATATATTTT.

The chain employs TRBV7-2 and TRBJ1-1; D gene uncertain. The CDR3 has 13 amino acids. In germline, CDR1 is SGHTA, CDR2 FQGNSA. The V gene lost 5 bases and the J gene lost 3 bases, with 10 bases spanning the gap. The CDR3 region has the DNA TGTGCCAGCAGCCTTGACCGACACACTGAAGCTTTCTTT. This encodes CASSLDRHTEAFF.

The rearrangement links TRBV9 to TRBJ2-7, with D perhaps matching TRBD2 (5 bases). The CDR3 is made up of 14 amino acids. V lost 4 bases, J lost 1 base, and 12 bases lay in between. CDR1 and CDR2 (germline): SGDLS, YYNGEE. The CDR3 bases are TGTGCCAGCAGCCCTAGCCCCCCATCCTACGAGCAGTACTTC. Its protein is CASSPSPPSYEQYF.

The DNA of the CDR3 is TGTGCCAGTAGTATGGATCTCAGGGAGCAGTACTTC. Protein product: CASSMDLREQYF. The chain recombines TRBV19 with TRBJ2-7; no definite D call. This CDR3 has 12 residues. The germline gives CDR1 LNHDA, CDR2 SQIVND (reference sequence). The V gene lost 3 bases and the J gene lost 7 bases, with 10 bases spanning the gap.

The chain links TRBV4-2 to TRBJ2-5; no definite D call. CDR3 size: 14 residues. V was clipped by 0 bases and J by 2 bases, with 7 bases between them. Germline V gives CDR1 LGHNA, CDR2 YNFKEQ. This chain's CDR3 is CASSQDAQQETQYF. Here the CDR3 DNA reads TGTGCCAGCAGCCAAGATGCCCAGCAAGAGACCCAGTACTTC.

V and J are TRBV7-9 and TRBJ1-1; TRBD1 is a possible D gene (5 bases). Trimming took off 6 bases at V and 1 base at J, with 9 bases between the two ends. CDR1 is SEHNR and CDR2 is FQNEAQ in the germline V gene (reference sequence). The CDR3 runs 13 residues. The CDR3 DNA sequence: TGTGCCAGCAGACCTACAGGGAACACTGAAGCTTTCTTT. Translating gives CASRPTGNTEAFF.

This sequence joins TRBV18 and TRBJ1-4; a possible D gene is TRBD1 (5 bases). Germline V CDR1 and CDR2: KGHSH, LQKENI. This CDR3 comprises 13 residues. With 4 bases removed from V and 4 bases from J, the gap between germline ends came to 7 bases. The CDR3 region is CASSQGRNEKLFF. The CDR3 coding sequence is TGTGCCAGCTCACAGGGGCGTAATGAAAAACTGTTTTTT.

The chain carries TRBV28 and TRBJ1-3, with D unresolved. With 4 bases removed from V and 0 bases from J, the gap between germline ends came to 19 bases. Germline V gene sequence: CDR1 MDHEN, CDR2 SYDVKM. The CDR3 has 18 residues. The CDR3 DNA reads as TGTGCCAGCAGTTCGGAGGGAGAGATTATTATCTCTGGAAACACCATATATTTT. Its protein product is CASSSEGEIIISGNTIYF.

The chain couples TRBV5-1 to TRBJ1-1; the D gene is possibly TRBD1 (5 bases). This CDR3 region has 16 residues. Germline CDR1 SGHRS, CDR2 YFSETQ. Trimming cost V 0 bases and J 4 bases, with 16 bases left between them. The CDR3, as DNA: TGCGCCAGCAGCTTGGTCAGGGTCTACCCGGGCACTGAAGCTTTCTTT. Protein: CASSLVRVYPGTEAFF. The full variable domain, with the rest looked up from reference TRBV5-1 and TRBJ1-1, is KAGVTQTPRYLIKTRGQQVTLSCSPISGHRSVSWYQQTPGQGLQFLFEYFSETQRNKGNFPGRFSGRQFSNSRSEMNVSTLELGDSALYLCASSLVRVYPGTEAFFGQGTRLTVV.

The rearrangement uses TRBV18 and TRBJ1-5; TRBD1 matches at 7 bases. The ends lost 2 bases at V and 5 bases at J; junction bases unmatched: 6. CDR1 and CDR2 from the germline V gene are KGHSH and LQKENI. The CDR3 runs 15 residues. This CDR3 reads CASSPFSGGYQPQHF. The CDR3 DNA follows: TGTGCCAGCTCACCATTTTCAGGGGGGTATCAGCCCCAGCATTTT.

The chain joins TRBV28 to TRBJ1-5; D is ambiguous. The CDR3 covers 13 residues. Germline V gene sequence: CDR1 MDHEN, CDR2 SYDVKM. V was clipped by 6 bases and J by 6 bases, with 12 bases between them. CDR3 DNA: TGTGCCAGCAGGCGCAGCGAGGGTCAGCCCCAGCATTTT. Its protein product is CASRRSEGQPQHF. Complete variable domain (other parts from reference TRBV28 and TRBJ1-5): DVKVTQSSRYLVKRTGEKVFLECVQDMDHENMFWYRQDPGLGLRLIYFSYDVKMKEKGDIPEGYSVSREKKERFSLILESASTNQTSMYLCASRRSEGQPQHFGDGTRLSIL.

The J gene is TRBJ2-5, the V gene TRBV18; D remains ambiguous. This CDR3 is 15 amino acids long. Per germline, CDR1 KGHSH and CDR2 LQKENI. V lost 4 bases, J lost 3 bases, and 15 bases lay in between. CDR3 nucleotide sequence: TGTGCCAGCTCACGGCTTCGAAATAAAGAAGAGACCCAGTACTTC. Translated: CASSRLRNKEETQYF.

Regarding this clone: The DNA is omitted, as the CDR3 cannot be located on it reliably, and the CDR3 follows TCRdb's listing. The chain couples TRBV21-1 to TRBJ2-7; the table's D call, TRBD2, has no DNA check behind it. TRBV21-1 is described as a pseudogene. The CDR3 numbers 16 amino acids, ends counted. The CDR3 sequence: CASSKPVAGGIYEQYF.

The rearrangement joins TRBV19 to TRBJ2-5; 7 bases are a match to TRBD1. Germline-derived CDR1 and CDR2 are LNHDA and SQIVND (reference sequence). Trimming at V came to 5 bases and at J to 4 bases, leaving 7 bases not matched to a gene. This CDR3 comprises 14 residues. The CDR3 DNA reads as TGTGCCAGTAGTGTTGGGACAGTAAGAGAGACCCAGTACTTC. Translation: CASSVGTVRETQYF.

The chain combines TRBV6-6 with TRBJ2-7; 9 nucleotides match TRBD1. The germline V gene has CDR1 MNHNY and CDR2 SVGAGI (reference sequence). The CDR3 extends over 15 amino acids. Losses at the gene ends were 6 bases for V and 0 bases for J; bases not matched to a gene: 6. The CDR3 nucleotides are TGTGCCAGCAGCTCCCCGGACAGGGGCTCCTACGAGCAGTACGTC. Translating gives CASSSPDRGSYEQYV.

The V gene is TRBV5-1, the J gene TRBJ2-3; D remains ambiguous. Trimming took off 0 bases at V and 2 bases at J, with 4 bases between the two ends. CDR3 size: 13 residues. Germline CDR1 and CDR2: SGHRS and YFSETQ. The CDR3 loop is CASSLAPTDTQYF. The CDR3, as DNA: TGCGCCAGCAGCTTGGCCCCCACAGATACGCAGTATTTT.

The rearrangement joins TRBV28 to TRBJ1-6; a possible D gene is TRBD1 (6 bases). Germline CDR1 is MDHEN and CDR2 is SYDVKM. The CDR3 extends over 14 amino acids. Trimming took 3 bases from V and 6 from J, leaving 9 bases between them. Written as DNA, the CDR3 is TGTGCCAGCAGTTTCAGGGGAATTAATTCACCCCTCCACTTT. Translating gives CASSFRGINSPLHF.

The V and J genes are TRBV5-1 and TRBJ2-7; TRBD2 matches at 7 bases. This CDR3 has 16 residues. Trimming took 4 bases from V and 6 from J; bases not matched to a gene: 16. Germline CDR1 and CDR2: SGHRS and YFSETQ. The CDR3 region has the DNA TGCGCCAGCAGCGTTCTGGCGGGAGAAACGTCAGGCGAGCAGTACTTC. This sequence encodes CASSVLAGETSGEQYF.